Listed below are T cell receptor beta chains from one sample, sequenced in a study of blood T cell repertoires in COVID-19. Here immunoSEQ multiplex PCR was the method, and the copy in TCRdb shows in-frame clones only, minus some. The sample has 130,000 to 150,000 clones; around 80% are singletons. Sample: peripheral blood. These receptors were obtained from a woman between 45 and 65 years old in a cohort sampled during active or convalescent COVID-19. Each CDR3 is given with its conserved first and last residue. Each record gives: J gene, clone size, V gene, D gene, CDR3 DNA, CDR3 protein. The D gene is left open where the match is weak. Clone size is not always given. Where it is, it says once, few, many or a class for expanded clones.

J: TRBJ2-7; size: -; V: TRBV6-2/TRBV6-3; D: -; DNA: TGTGCCAGCAGTTACTCCGGGGAATTCGAGCAGTACTTC; CDR3: CASSYSGEFEQYF
J: TRBJ2-1; size: -; V: TRBV5-1; D: TRBD1; DNA: TGCGCCAGCAGCTTGGGGGGACAGCCCTCCATTGAGCAGTTCTTC; CDR3: CASSLGGQPSIEQFF
J: TRBJ2-5; size: once; V: TRBV5-1; D: TRBD1; DNA: TGCGCCAGCAGCTCGAGGGGGCGACAAGAGACCCAGTACTTC; CDR3: CASSSRGRQETQYF
J: TRBJ1-2; size: few; V: TRBV4-3; D: TRBD1; DNA: TGCGCCAGCAGCCCCAGACAGGGGGAATATGGCTACACCTTC; CDR3: CASSPRQGEYGYTF
J: TRBJ2-1; size: -; V: TRBV6-5; D: -; DNA: TGTGCCAGCAGAACAACGCAGGGGGAGCAGTTCTTC; CDR3: CASRTTQGEQFF
J: TRBJ2-3; size: -; V: TRBV7-2; D: TRBD2; DNA: TGTGCCAGCGGCGTAGGGGCGGGGGGCATTGGGACAGATACGCAGTATTTT; CDR3: CASGVGAGGIGTDTQYF
J: TRBJ2-1; size: -; V: TRBV15; D: -; DNA: TGTGCCACCCGGGACTTGGAGCGGTCGCCCCTTTCCTACAATGAGCAGTTCTTC; CDR3: CATRDLERSPLSYNEQFF
J: TRBJ1-2; size: -; V: TRBV18; D: TRBD1; DNA: TGTGCCAGCTCACTGGACAGGGCCGATAGAATCGGTGGCTACACCTTC; CDR3: CASSLDRADRIGGYTF
J: TRBJ1-6; size: -; V: TRBV6-5; D: -; DNA: TGTGCCAGCAGGTCCGACTCCGGCCATTCACCCCTCCACTTT; CDR3: CASRSDSGHSPLHF
J: TRBJ2-2; size: -; V: TRBV9; D: -; DNA: TGTGCCAGCAGCGTACAGCCGGGAACGAACACCGGGGAGCTGTTTTTT; CDR3: CASSVQPGTNTGELFF
J: TRBJ1-2; size: once; V: TRBV19; D: -; DNA: TGTGCCAGTATGGGAGACAGGCTCTATGGCTACACCTTC; CDR3: CASMGDRLYGYTF
J: TRBJ2-1; size: -; V: TRBV11-2; D: TRBD2; DNA: TGTGCCAGCAGCCCGCCCCCAGCGGGGGGCCCTACTCTTGAGCAGTTCTTC; CDR3: CASSPPPAGGPTLEQFF
J: TRBJ2-2; size: -; V: TRBV14; D: -; DNA: TGTGCCAGCAGCCAAGGGTTTGGGGCCCCGAACACCGGGGAGCTGTTTTTT; CDR3: CASSQGFGAPNTGELFF
J: TRBJ1-2; size: -; V: TRBV7-9; D: -; DNA: TGTGCCAGCAGCCCCGACACCTATGGCTACACCTTC; CDR3: CASSPDTYGYTF
J: TRBJ1-5; size: -; V: TRBV11-2; D: -; DNA: TGTGCCAGCAGCTTAGACAGGGGAGGCAATCAGCCCCAGCATTTT; CDR3: CASSLDRGGNQPQHF
J: TRBJ1-6; size: -; V: TRBV19; D: -; DNA: TGTGCCAGTAGTTCAATGGATTCAGGGGTGAATTCACCCCTCCACTTT; CDR3: CASSSMDSGVNSPLHF
J: TRBJ1-4; size: -; V: TRBV29-1; D: -; DNA: TGCAGCGTTGAAGATCGGTTATTGGAAAAACTGTTTTTT; CDR3: CSVEDRLLEKLFF
J: TRBJ1-1; size: -; V: TRBV11-2; D: -; DNA: TGTGCCAGCAGCTCAAGGGGGAACACTGAAGCTTTCTTT; CDR3: CASSSRGNTEAFF
J: TRBJ1-1; size: -; V: TRBV4-2; D: TRBD1; DNA: TGTGCCAGCAGCCGAGAAAGGACAGGGGGTTTGAACACTGAAGCTTTCTTT; CDR3: CASSRERTGGLNTEAFF
J: TRBJ1-1; size: -; V: TRBV4-2; D: -; DNA: TGTGCCAGCAGATCGCTTACCGGGGAACAGGGCATCAGAGGCACTGAAGCTTTCTTT; CDR3: CASRSLTGEQGIRGTEAFF
J: TRBJ2-3; size: -; V: TRBV4-2; D: -; DNA: TGTGCCAGCAGCCAAGGGGGGATGGGGGCACGCGATACGCAGTATTTT; CDR3: CASSQGGMGARDTQYF
J: TRBJ2-1; size: -; V: TRBV7-3; D: -; DNA: TGTGCCAGCAGCTTAACTGGCGGGAACTACAATGAGCAGTTCTTC; CDR3: CASSLTGGNYNEQFF
J: TRBJ2-3; size: -; V: TRBV19; D: TRBD2; DNA: TGTGCCAGTGCGGGGGATTATACGCAGTATTTT; CDR3: CASAGDYTQYF
J: TRBJ1-1; size: -; V: TRBV5-1; D: -; DNA: TGCGCCAGCAGCCAGGGACAGAACACTGAAGCTTTCTTT; CDR3: CASSQGQNTEAFF
J: TRBJ2-1; size: -; V: TRBV18; D: -; DNA: TGTGCCAGCTCACCAATAGGACAATCGGGTGAGCAGTTCTTC; CDR3: CASSPIGQSGEQFF
J: TRBJ1-1; size: once; V: TRBV7-2; D: -; DNA: TGTGCCAGCAGCTTAAAGTCAGGGGAAGCCGGTCTAGGGAACACTGAAGCTTTCTTT; CDR3: CASSLKSGEAGLGNTEAFF
J: TRBJ2-1; size: -; V: TRBV14; D: TRBD1; DNA: TGTGCCAGCAGGACAGGGGACAGCTCCTACAATGAGCAGTTCTTC; CDR3: CASRTGDSSYNEQFF
J: TRBJ2-3; size: -; V: TRBV7-2; D: -; DNA: TGTGCCAGCAGCTTAGGCAGTAGCGGACCCGGGGCGGATACGCAGTATTTT; CDR3: CASSLGSSGPGADTQYF
J: TRBJ1-1; size: -; V: TRBV11-3; D: -; DNA: TGTGCCAGCAGCGGCCGGCAGGGTCTAGGGGACACTGAAGCTTTCTTT; CDR3: CASSGRQGLGDTEAFF
J: TRBJ1-2; size: -; V: TRBV6-6; D: TRBD1; DNA: TGTGCCAGCAGTTACGATCGGACAGGCGGTGGCTACACCTTC; CDR3: CASSYDRTGGGYTF
J: TRBJ2-7; size: once; V: TRBV11-2; D: -; DNA: TGTGCCAGCAGCCTATGGTCCAACTACGAGCAGTACTTC; CDR3: CASSLWSNYEQYF
J: TRBJ2-5; size: -; V: TRBV7-9; D: -; DNA: TGTGCCAGCAGCCCCAATGAGCTGTGGGAGACCCAGTACTTC; CDR3: CASSPNELWETQYF
J: TRBJ1-5; size: -; V: TRBV3-1/TRBV3-2; D: -; DNA: TGTGCCAGCAGCCAGTTCCAGGGTGATCAGCCCCAGCATTTT; CDR3: CASSQFQGDQPQHF
J: TRBJ1-1; size: -; V: TRBV5-1; D: -; DNA: TGCGCCAGCAGCTTGGAGCCCGGGTCCGCCGCTGAAGCTTTCTTT; CDR3: CASSLEPGSAAEAFF
J: TRBJ1-2; size: once; V: TRBV24-1; D: TRBD1; DNA: TGTGCCACCAGTAAGTCGCAGGGGGCGTCTGGCTACACCTTC; CDR3: CATSKSQGASGYTF
J: TRBJ2-3; size: few; V: TRBV9; D: -; DNA: TGTGCCAGCAGAGAACGGGGCACAGATACGCAGTATTTT; CDR3: CASRERGTDTQYF
J: TRBJ2-1; size: -; V: TRBV5-1; D: -; DNA: TGCGCCAGCAGGGCTACAGGGAGAAGCTCCTACAATGAGCAGTTCTTC; CDR3: CASRATGRSSYNEQFF
J: TRBJ1-2; size: few; V: TRBV5-1; D: TRBD1; DNA: TGCGCCAGCAGCTCCGGACAGGGGATTCGGGAAGGCTACACCTTC; CDR3: CASSSGQGIREGYTF
J: TRBJ2-2; size: -; V: TRBV27; D: -; DNA: TGTGCCAGCAGTCCCCCCTATGGGCGATACACCGGGGAGCTGTTTTTT; CDR3: CASSPPYGRYTGELFF
J: TRBJ1-1; size: -; V: TRBV29-1; D: -; DNA: TGCAGCGTCAGGGAGGGGGGAACTGAAGCTTTCTTT; CDR3: CSVREGGTEAFF
J: TRBJ1-2; size: once; V: TRBV5-4; D: TRBD1; DNA: TGTGCCAGCAGCTTCGGAAGACAGGGGCTTGGGGGCTACACCTTC; CDR3: CASSFGRQGLGGYTF
J: TRBJ1-4; size: -; V: TRBV19; D: -; DNA: TGTGCCAGTAGTTCCCGGGGGGTCGGTGCTGAAAAACTGTTTTTT; CDR3: CASSSRGVGAEKLFF
J: TRBJ1-4; size: few; V: TRBV6-5; D: -; DNA: TGTGCCAGCAGACCCTCTGGGGCCTCTAATGAAAAACTGTTTTTT; CDR3: CASRPSGASNEKLFF
J: TRBJ1-4; size: -; V: TRBV2; D: -; DNA: TGTGCCACCGCGCCGACCCGACAGGACCTTAATGAAAAACTGTTTTTT; CDR3: CATAPTRQDLNEKLFF
J: TRBJ1-4; size: -; V: TRBV19; D: -; DNA: TGTGCCAGTAGTATCCGGCGGGGAGGAACAAGTGAAAAACTGTTTTTT; CDR3: CASSIRRGGTSEKLFF
J: TRBJ2-1; size: -; V: TRBV5-1; D: -; DNA: TGCGCCAGCAGCTTGGTTTTAGCTTCCTACAATGAGCAGTTCTTC; CDR3: CASSLVLASYNEQFF
J: TRBJ2-3; size: -; V: TRBV24-1; D: TRBD2; DNA: TGTGCCACCAGTGACTCAACTAGCGGGGCCACAGATACGCAGTATTTT; CDR3: CATSDSTSGATDTQYF
J: TRBJ2-7; size: -; V: TRBV30; D: -; DNA: TGTGCCTGGAGTGTATTGGACAACTACGAGCAGTACTTC; CDR3: CAWSVLDNYEQYF
J: TRBJ2-3; size: once; V: TRBV6-5; D: TRBD1; DNA: TGTGCCAGTGGGGACAGTGGGGCAACAGATACGCAGTATTTT; CDR3: CASGDSGATDTQYF
J: TRBJ1-1; size: once; V: TRBV3-1/TRBV3-2; D: TRBD1; DNA: TGTGCCAGCAGCCAATCCCCGGGACAGGGACGGCGGAACACTGAAGCTTTCTTT; CDR3: CASSQSPGQGRRNTEAFF
J: TRBJ1-3; size: once; V: TRBV21-1; D: -; DNA: TGTGCCAGCAGCACCCCTCTAGACAGAGTTACTGGAAACACCATATATTTT; CDR3: CASSTPLDRVTGNTIYF
J: TRBJ2-5; size: -; V: TRBV19; D: -; DNA: TGTGCCAGTAGTATCGAAGGGGGGACCCAGTACTTC; CDR3: CASSIEGGTQYF
J: TRBJ1-4; size: -; V: TRBV10-3; D: TRBD1; DNA: TGTGCCATCAGAGATGACAGGGCGAATAATGAAAAACTGTTTTTT; CDR3: CAIRDDRANNEKLFF
J: TRBJ2-4; size: -; V: TRBV29-1; D: TRBD1; DNA: TGCAGCGTTAGTTCAGCCAGGGGGAGAGCCAAAAACATTCAGTACTTC; CDR3: CSVSSARGRAKNIQYF
J: TRBJ1-2; size: -; V: TRBV5-1; D: TRBD1; DNA: TGCGCCAGCAGCTTGGGGACAGGTCCCTATGGCTACACCTTC; CDR3: CASSLGTGPYGYTF
J: TRBJ1-6; size: -; V: TRBV30; D: -; DNA: TGTGCCTGGAGTACGAGACAGGCGGCTTCACCCCTCCACTTT; CDR3: CAWSTRQAASPLHF
J: TRBJ1-1; size: -; V: TRBV16; D: -; DNA: TGTGCCAGCACCCAAGAGGAACGGGGGAACACTGAAGCTTTCTTT; CDR3: CASTQEERGNTEAFF
J: TRBJ1-2; size: -; V: TRBV30; D: -; DNA: TGTGCCTGGAGTGTAGCCCAGGGCAATGGCTACACCTTC; CDR3: CAWSVAQGNGYTF
J: TRBJ1-2; size: -; V: TRBV19; D: -; DNA: TGTGCCAGTAGTATGCCCAGGGACATCTATGGCTACACCTTC; CDR3: CASSMPRDIYGYTF
J: TRBJ1-4; size: -; V: TRBV7-2; D: -; DNA: TGTGCCAGCAGCCCCTCCACCGGGACAATCCTCCCTGTGTTTTTT; CDR3: CASSPSTGTILPVFF